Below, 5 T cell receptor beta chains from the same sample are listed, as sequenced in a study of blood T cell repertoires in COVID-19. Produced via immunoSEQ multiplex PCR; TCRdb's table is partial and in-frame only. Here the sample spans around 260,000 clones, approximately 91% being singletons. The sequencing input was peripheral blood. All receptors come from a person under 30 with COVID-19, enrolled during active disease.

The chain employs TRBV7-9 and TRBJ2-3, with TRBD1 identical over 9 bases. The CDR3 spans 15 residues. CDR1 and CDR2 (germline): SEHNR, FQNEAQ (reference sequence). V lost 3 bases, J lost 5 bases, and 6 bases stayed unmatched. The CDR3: CASSFGTGQLDTQYF. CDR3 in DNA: TGTGCCAGCAGCTTTGGGACAGGGCAGTTAGATACGCAGTATTTT.

This chain's CDR3 is CASSSGQGASYNEQFF. In DNA, the CDR3 is TGTGCCAGCAGCTCGGGACAGGGGGCTTCCTACAATGAGCAGTTCTTC. V is TRBV13 and J is TRBJ2-1; 12 nucleotides align to TRBD1. The length of the CDR3 is 16 residues. The germline CDR1 and CDR2 sequences are PRHDT and FYEKMQ (reference sequence). Germline trimming cut 4 bases from V and 1 base from J; bases unmatched to any gene: 2.

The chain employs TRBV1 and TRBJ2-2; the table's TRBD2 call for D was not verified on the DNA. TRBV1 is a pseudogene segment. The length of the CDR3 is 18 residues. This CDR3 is CTSRYGTSSGLNTGELFF. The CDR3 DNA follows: TGCACCAGCAGATACGGGACTAGCAGTGGATTGAACACCGGGGAGCTGTTTTTT.

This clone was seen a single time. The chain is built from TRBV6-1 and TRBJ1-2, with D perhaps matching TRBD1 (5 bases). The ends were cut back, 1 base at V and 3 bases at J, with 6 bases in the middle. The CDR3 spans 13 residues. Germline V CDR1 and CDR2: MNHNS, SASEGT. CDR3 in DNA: TGTGCCAGCAGTGAAGGACAGCACTATGGCTACACCTTC. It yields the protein CASSEGQHYGYTF.

The CDR3 DNA is TGTGCCAGCAGCCAAACATCTTCCTACGAGCAGTACTTC. Translation: CASSQTSSYEQYF. The rearrangement joins TRBV4-2 to TRBJ2-7, with D hard to call. V shed 2 bases and J shed 1 base, with 6 bases lying between them. The CDR3 is 13 amino acids. Germline V CDR1 and CDR2: LGHNA, YNFKEQ.